The following is a T cell receptor (beta chain) sequence with its context. The data were taken from a study of T-cell memory formation after mild COVID-19. Overall study: The study found TCR clusters largely donor specific.

The V gene's germline CDR1 is MNHNY and CDR2 SVGAGI (reference sequence). The CDR3 covers 17 residues. Trimming cost V 1 base and J 1 base, with 14 bases left between them. TCRdb reprocessed the 5' RACE reads with MiXCR, giving one entry per CDR3 protein. In the table there are about 320,000 distinct CDR3 sequences, roughly an eighth of which are singletons. This clonotype originated in a young man who had mild COVID-19 (a few samples of this study predate the infection). Cell type and time point are not known. The gene calls are TRBV6-6 and TRBJ2-1, with D tentatively TRBD1 (5 bases). The sequencing sample was made of PBMCs or a T cell subset sorted from them (not recorded which). The CDR3 DNA reads TGTGCCAGCAGTTACTTCCCGAAGCAGGGTTCCTACAATGAGCAGTTCTTC. This codes for CASSYFPKQGSYNEQFF.